This T cell receptor beta chain was retrieved from a study of siplizumab effects on memory and regulatory T cells. Study-wide results and caveats: Contribution to the alloresponse seemed major for naive T cells, which also seemed more diverse than memory cells. Unstimulated subsets contained matches for only a minor fraction of alloreactive clones.

The CDR3 runs 13 residues. The V end lost 6 bases, the J end lost 2 bases, and 11 bases lay between the germline ends. In germline, CDR1 is SNHLY, CDR2 FYNNEI. With regard to this clone: Antigen specificity is unknown.

The assay looked at some 93,000 TCR templates in each sample. Sequenced by immunoSEQ multiplex PCR; TCRdb stores in-frame clones only, minus some. The sample shows approximately 46,000 clones, approximately 93% of them seen only once. The chain has TRBV2 and TRBJ2-7; D assignment may be TRBD1 or TRBD2 (5 bases each). The sample taken for sequencing was CD8+ T cells sorted from blood. The origin of this receptor is a human donor in good health. The CDR3 DNA reads TGTGCCAGCAGCGAGGGGCTACCCTACGAGCAGTACTTC. Translated, it gives CASSEGLPYEQYF.